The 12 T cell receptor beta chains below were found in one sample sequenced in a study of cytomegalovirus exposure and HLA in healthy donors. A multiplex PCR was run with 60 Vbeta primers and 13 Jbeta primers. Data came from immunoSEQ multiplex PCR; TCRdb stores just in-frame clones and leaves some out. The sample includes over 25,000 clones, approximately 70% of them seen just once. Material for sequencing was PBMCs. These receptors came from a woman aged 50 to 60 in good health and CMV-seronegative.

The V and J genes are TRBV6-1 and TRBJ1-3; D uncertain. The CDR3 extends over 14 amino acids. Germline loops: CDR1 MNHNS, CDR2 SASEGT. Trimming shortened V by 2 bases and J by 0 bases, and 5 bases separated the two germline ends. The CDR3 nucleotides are TGTGCCAGCAGTGAACGGTACTCTGGAAACACCATATATTTT. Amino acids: CASSERYSGNTIYF.

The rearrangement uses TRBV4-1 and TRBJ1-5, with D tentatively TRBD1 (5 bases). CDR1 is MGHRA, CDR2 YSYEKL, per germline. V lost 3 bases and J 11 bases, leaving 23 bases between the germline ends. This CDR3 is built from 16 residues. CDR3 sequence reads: CASSHQPDSSWQTQHF. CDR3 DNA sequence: TGCGCCAGCAGCCATCAACCCGACAGCTCCTGGCAGACCCAGCATTTT.

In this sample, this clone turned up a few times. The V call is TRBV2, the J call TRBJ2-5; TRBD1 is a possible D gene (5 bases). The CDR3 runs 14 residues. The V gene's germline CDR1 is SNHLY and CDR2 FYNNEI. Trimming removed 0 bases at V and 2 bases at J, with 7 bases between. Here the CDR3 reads CASSEATDQETQYF. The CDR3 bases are TGTGCCAGCAGTGAAGCGACAGATCAAGAGACCCAGTACTTC.

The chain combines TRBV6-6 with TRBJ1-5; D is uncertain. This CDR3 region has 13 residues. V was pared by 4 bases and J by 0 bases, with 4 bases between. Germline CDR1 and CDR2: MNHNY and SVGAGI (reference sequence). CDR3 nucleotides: TGTGCCAGCAGTTTAGATAGCAATCAGCCCCAGCATTTT. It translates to CASSLDSNQPQHF.

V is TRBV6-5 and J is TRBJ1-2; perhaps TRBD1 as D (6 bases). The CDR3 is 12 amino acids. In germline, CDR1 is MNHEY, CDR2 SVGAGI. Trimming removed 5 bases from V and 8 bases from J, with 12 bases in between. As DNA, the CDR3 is TGTGCCAGCAGTCTGGACAGAGGCGGCTACACCTTC. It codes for CASSLDRGGYTF.

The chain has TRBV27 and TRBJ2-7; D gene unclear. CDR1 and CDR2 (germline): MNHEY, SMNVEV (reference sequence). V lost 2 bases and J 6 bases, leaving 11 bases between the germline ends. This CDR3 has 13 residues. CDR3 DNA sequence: TGTGCCAGCAGTTTAAGCACCGGTAGCGAGCAGTACTTC. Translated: CASSLSTGSEQYF.

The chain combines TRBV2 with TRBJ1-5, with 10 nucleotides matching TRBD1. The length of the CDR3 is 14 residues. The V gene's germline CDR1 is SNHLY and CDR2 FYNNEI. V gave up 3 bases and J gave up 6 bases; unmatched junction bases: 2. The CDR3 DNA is TGTGCCAGCAGTGAGGGACAGGGGATTCAGCCCCAGCATTTT. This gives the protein CASSEGQGIQPQHF.

This CDR3 reads CASGLRQNSPLHF. The CDR3 DNA reads as TGTGCTAGTGGTTTACGACAGAATTCACCCCTCCACTTT. The J gene is TRBJ1-6, the V gene TRBV12-5; maybe TRBD1 (5 bases). Germline V gives CDR1 LGHNT, CDR2 FRNRAP. This CDR3 contains 13 residues. With 3 bases removed from V and 7 bases from J, the gap between germline ends came to 7 bases.

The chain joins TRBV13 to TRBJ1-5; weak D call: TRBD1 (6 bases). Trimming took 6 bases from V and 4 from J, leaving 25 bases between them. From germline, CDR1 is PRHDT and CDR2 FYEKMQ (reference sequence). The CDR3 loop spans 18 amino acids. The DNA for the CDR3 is TGTGCCAGCAGTCTTCTCAACCACCTCAGGGGAAGAAATCAGCCCCAGCATTTT. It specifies CASSLLNHLRGRNQPQHF.

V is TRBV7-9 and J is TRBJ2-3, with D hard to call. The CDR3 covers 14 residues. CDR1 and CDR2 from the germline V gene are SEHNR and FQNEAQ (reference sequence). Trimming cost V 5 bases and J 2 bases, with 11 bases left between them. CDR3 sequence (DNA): TGTGCCAGCAGCCACGTACAGACCACAGATACGCAGTATTTT. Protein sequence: CASSHVQTTDTQYF.

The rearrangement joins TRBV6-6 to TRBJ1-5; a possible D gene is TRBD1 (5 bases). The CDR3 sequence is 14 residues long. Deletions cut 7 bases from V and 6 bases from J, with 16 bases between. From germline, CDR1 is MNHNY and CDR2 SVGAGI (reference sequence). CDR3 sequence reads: CASNPSGGAQPQHF. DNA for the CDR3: TGTGCCAGCAACCCCAGCGGGGGTGCTCAGCCCCAGCATTTT.

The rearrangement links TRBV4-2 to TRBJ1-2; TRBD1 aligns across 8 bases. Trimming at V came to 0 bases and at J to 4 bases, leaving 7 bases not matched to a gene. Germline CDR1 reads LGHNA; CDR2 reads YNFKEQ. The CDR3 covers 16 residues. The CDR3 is CASSQDAQGASYGYTF. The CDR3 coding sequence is TGTGCCAGCAGCCAAGATGCGCAGGGGGCGAGCTATGGCTACACCTTC.